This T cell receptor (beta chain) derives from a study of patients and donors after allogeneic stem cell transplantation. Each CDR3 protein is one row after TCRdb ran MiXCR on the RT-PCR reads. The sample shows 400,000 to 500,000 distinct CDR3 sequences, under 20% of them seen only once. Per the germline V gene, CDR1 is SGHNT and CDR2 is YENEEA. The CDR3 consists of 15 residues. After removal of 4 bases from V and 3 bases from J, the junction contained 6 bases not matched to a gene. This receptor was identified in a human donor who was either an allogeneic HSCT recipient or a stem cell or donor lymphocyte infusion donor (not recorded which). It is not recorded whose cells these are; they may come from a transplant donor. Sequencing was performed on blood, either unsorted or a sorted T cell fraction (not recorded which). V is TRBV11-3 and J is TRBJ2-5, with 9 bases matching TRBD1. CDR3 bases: TGTGCCAGCAGCTCGATTCGGGACAGGGAAGAGACCCAGTACTTC. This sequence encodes CASSSIRDREETQYF.